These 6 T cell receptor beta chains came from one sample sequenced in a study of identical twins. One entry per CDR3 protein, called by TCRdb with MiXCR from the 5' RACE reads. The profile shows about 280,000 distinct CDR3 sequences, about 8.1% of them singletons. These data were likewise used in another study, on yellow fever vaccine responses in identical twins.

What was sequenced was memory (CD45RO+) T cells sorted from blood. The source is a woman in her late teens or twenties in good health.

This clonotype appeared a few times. The CDR3 spells CASSLGESIGGGYTF. The CDR3 bases are TGTGCCAGCAGCTTAGGGGAGAGTATAGGCGGTGGCTACACCTTC. This chain joins TRBV7-6 and TRBJ1-2; D gene unclear. V lost 1 base, J lost 7 bases, and 16 bases lay in between. CDR1 and CDR2 from the germline V gene are SGHVS and FNYEAQ. This CDR3 contains 15 residues.

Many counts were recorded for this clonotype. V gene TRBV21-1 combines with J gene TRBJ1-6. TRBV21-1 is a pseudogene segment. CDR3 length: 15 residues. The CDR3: CASSNREGLRSPLHF. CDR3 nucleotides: TGTGCCAGCAGCAATCGCGAGGGCTTAAGATCACCCCTCCACTTT.

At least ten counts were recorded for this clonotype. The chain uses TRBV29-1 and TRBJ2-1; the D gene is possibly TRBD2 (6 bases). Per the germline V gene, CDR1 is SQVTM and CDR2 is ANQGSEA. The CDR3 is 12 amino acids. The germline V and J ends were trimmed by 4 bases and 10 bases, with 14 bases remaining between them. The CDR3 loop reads CSVVGSLAEQFF. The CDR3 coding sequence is TGCAGCGTTGTGGGGTCCCTAGCGGAGCAGTTCTTC.

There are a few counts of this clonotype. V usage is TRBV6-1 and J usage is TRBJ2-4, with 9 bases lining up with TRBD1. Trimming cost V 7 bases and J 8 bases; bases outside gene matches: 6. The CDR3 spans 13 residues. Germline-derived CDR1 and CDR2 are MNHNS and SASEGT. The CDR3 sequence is CASKRTGVDIQYF. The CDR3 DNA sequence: TGTGCCAGCAAGCGGACAGGGGTGGACATTCAGTACTTC.

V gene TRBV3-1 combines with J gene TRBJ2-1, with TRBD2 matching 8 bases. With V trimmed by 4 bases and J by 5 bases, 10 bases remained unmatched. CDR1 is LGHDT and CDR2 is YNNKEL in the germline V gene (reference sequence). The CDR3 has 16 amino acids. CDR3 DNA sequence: TGTGCCAGCAGCCTCCACCGGAGCGGGGGAGACAATGAGCAGTTCTTC. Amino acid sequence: CASSLHRSGGDNEQFF.

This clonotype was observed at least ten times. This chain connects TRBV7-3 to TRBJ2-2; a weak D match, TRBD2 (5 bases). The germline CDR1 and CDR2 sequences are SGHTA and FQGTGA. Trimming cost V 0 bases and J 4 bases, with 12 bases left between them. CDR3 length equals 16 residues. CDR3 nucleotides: TGTGCCAGCAGCTTAACTACAGCACTAGGCACCGGGGAGCTGTTTTTT. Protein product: CASSLTTALGTGELFF.